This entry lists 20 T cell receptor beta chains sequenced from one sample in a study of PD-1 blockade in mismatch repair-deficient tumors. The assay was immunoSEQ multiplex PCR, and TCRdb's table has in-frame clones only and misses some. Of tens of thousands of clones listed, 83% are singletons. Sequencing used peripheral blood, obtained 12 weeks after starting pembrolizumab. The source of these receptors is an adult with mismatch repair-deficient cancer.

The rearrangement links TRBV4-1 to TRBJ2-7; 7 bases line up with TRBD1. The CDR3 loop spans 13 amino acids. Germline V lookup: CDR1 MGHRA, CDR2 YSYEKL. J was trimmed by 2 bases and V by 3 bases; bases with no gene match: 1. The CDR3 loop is CASSQGQPYEQYF. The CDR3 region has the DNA TGCGCCAGCAGCCAGGGACAGCCCTACGAGCAGTACTTC.

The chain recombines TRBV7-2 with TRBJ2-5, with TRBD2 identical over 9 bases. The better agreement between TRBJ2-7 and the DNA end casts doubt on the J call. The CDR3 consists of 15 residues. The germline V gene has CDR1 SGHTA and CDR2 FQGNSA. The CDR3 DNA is TGTGCCAGCAGCTCCGACGCGGGAGGGGTCTACGAGCAGTACTTC. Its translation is CASSSDAGGVYEQYF.

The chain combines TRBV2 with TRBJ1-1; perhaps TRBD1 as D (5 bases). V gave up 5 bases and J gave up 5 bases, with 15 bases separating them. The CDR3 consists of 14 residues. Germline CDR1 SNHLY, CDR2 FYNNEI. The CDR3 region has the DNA TGTGCCAGCAGTACTTACGTGGGGGGTACTGAAGCTTTCTTT. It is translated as CASSTYVGGTEAFF.

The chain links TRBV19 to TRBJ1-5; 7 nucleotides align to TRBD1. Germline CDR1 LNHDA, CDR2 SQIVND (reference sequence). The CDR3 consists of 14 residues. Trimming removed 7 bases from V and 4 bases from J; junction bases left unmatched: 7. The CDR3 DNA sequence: TGTGCCAGTAAAGGGACAGTTAGGAATCAGCCCCAGCATTTT. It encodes CASKGTVRNQPQHF.

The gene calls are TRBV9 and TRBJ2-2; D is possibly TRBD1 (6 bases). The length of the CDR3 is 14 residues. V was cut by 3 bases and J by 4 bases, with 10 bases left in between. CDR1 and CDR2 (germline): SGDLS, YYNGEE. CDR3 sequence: CASSARGSTGELFF. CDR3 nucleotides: TGTGCCAGCAGCGCCAGGGGAAGCACCGGGGAGCTGTTTTTT.

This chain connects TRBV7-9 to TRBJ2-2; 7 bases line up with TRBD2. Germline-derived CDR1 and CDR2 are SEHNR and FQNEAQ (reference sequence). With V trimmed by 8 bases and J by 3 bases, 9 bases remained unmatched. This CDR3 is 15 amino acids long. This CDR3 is CASAGPLADTGELFF. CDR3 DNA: TGTGCCAGCGCTGGCCCCCTAGCGGACACCGGGGAGCTGTTTTTT. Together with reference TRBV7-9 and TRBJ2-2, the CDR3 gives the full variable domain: DTGVSQNPRHKITKRGQNVTFRCDPISEHNRLYWYRQTLGQGPEFLTYFQNEAQLEKSRLLSDRFSAERPKGSFSTLEIQRTEQGDSAMYLCASAGPLADTGELFFGEGSRLTVL.

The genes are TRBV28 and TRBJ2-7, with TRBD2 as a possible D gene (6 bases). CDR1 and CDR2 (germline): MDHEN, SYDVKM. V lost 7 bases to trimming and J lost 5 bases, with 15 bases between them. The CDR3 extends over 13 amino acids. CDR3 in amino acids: CASITASGDEQYF. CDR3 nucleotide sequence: TGTGCCAGCATCACCGCTTCGGGGGACGAGCAGTACTTC.

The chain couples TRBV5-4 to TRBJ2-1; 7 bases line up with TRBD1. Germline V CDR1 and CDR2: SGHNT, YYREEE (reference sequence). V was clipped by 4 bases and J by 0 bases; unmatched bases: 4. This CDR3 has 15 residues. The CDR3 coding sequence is TGTGCCAGCAGCATGGGACAGAGCTCCTACAATGAGCAGTTCTTC. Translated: CASSMGQSSYNEQFF.

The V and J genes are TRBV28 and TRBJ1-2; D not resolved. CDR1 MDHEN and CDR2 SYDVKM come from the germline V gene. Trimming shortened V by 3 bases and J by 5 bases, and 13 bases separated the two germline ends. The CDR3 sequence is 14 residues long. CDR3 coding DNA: TGTGCCAGCAGTTTCCCCCTCACCGCTTATGGCTACACCTTC. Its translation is CASSFPLTAYGYTF.

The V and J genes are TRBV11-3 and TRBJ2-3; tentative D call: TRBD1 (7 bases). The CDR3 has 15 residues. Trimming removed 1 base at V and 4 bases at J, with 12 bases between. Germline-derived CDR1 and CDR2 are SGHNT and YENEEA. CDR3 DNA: TGTGCCAGCAGCTTAGGCGGAGGGGGCCCAGATACGCAGTATTTT. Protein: CASSLGGGGPDTQYF.

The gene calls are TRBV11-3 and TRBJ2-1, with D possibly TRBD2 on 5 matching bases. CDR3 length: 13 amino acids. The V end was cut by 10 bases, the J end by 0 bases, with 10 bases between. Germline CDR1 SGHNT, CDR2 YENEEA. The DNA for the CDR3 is TGTGCCATTAGCGATAGCTCCTACAATGAGCAGTTCTTC. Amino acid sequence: CAISDSSYNEQFF. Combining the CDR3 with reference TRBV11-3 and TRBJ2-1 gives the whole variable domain EAGVVQSPRYKIIEKKQPVAFWCNPISGHNTLYWYLQNLGQGPELLIRYENEEAVDDSQLPKDRFSAERLKGVDSTLKIQPAELGDSAVYLCAISDSSYNEQFFGPGTRLTVL.

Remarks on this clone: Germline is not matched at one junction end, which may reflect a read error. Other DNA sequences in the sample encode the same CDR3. The CDR3 region is CASTSADTQYF. DNA of the CDR3: TGCGCTTCTACTAGCGCCGATACGCAGTATTTT. The chain has TRBV19 and TRBJ2-3; TRBD2 matches 7 bases. Per germline, CDR1 LNHDA and CDR2 SQIVND (reference sequence). CDR3 length: 11 amino acids.

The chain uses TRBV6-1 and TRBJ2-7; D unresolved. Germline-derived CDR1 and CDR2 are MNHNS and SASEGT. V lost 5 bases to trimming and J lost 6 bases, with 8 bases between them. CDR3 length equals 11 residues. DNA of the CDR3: TGTGCCAGCAGTTACAAGTTCGAGCAGTACTTC. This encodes CASSYKFEQYF.

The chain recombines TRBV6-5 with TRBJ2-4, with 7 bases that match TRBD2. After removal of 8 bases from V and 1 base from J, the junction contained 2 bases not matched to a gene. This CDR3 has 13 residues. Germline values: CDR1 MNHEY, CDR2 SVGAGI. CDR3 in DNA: TGTGCCAGCGGGAGGGTTGCCAAAAACATTCAGTACTTC. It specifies CASGRVAKNIQYF.

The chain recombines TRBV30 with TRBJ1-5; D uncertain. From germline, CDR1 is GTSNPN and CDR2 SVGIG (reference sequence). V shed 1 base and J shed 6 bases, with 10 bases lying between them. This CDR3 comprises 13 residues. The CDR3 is CAWSERVSQPQHF. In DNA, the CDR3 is TGTGCCTGGAGTGAGAGGGTTAGTCAGCCCCAGCATTTT.

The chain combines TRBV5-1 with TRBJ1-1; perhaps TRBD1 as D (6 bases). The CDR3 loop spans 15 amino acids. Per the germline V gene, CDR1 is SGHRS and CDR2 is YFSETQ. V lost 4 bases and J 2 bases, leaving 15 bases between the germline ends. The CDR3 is CASSPFQGTNTEAFF. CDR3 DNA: TGCGCCAGCAGCCCGTTTCAGGGGACAAACACTGAAGCTTTCTTT.

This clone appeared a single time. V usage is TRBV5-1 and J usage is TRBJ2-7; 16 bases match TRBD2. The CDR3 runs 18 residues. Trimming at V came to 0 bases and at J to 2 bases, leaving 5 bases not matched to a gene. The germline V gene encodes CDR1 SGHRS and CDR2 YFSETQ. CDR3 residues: CASSLDGTSGRGTYEQYF. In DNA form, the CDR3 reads TGCGCCAGCAGCTTGGATGGGACTAGCGGGAGGGGTACCTACGAGCAGTACTTC. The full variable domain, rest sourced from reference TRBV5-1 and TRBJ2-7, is KAGVTQTPRYLIKTRGQQVTLSCSPISGHRSVSWYQQTPGQGLQFLFEYFSETQRNKGNFPGRFSGRQFSNSRSEMNVSTLELGDSALYLCASSLDGTSGRGTYEQYFGPGTRLTVT.

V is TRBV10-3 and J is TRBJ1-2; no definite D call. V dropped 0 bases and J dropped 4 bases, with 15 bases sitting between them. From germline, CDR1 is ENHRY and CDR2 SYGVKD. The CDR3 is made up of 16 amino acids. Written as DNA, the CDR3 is TGTGCCATCAGTGAGTCGAGTTCCGGACGGATCTATGGCTACACCTTC. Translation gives CAISESSSGRIYGYTF.

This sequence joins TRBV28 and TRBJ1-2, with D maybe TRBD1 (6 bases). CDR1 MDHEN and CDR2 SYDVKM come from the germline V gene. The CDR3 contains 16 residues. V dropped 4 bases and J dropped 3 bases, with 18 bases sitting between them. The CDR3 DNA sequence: TGTGCCAGCAGTTCGGTTTTTTCAGGGGAGGACTATGGCTACACCTTC. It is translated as CASSSVFSGEDYGYTF.

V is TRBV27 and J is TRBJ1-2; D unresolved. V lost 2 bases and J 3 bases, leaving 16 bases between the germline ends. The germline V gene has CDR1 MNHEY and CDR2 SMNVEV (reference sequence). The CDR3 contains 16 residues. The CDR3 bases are TGTGCCAGCAGTTTACGGCCCGGGGTAAAGTACTATGGCTACACCTTC. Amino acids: CASSLRPGVKYYGYTF.